This T cell receptor (beta chain) comes out of a study of T-cell reconstitution after alpha-beta-depleted transplantation in children. TCRbeta library preparation incorporated unique molecular identifiers. In TCRdb, the PCR reads were re-called with MiXCR into one record per CDR3 protein. The data hold about 72,000 distinct CDR3 sequences, with 7% to 8% observed a single time. This clonotype was counted ten times or more. Trimming took 5 bases from V and 3 from J, leaving 24 bases between them. Germline V gene sequence: CDR1 SGHVS, CDR2 FQNEAQ. The CDR3 is 18 amino acids. The TCR sequence derives from a human donor who donated a stem cell graft to a child with acute lymphoblastic leukemia. The input for sequencing was PBMCs from the stem cell graft donor, taken from the stem cell graft. The chain couples TRBV7-8 to TRBJ2-3; perhaps TRBD1 as D (5 bases). The CDR3 reads CASSLSWGGRVGTDTQYF. DNA of the CDR3: TGTGCCAGCAGCCTATCCTGGGGTGGCAGGGTGGGGACAGATACGCAGTATTTT.